This T cell receptor beta chain was sequenced for a study of OX40 agonist ivuxolimab in advanced cancers. On the study more broadly: An anti-OX40 (CD134) antibody with agonistic activity, ivuxolimab, was administered to patients. Those treated in dose escalation had hepatocellular carcinoma, melanoma, renal cell cancer or head and neck cancer. Earlier anti-PD-1, anti-PD-L1 or anti-CTLA-4 therapy was permitted; over 35% had received some.

Germline V CDR1 and CDR2: LNHDA, SQIVND (reference sequence). V trimming: 7 bases; J trimming: 4 bases; junction bases outside the gene matches: 13. CDR3 size: 16 residues. Sequencing used immunoSEQ multiplex PCR; TCRdb keeps in-frame clones, though not all of them. Here the sample spans 20,000 or so clones, under 90% being singletons. The chain has TRBV19 and TRBJ1-5; 7 positions match TRBD1. Sequenced material: CD4+ or CD8+ T cells sorted from blood, taken in a trial of the OX40 agonist ivuxolimab. This clonotype originated in an adult with an advanced solid tumor such as melanoma, head and neck, liver or kidney cancer. CDR3 nucleotides: TGTGCCAGTACCACCCATGGGACAGCGACAAATCAGCCCCAGCATTTT. It specifies CASTTHGTATNQPQHF. Together with reference TRBV19 and TRBJ1-5, the CDR3 gives the full variable domain: DGGITQSPKYLFRKEGQNVTLSCEQNLNHDAMYWYRQDPGQGLRLIYYSQIVNDFQKGDIAEGYSVSREKKESFPLTVTSAQKNPTAFYLCASTTHGTATNQPQHFGDGTRLSIL.